One and the same sample provided the 29 T cell receptor beta chains below, sequenced in a study of shared clonotypes between healthy human individuals. TCRdb's table, derived via immunoSEQ multiplex PCR, lists solely in-frame clones and lacks some. The repertoire holds some 2,400,000 clones, more than 90% seen once, with around 0.13% in the top ten. Sequenced input: naive CD4+ T cells sorted from blood. Specified subset: CD45RA+ positively selected. These receptors all stem from a young man in good health.

This clone came up once. V is TRBV19 and J is TRBJ2-7; D is ambiguous. The CDR3 contains 12 residues. Deletions cut 3 bases from V and 5 bases from J, with 8 bases between. The V gene's germline CDR1 is LNHDA and CDR2 SQIVND (reference sequence). Here the CDR3 reads CASSIGLNEQYF. CDR3 sequence (DNA): TGTGCCAGTAGTATTGGCCTAAACGAGCAGTACTTC.

The gene calls are TRBV29-1 and TRBJ1-2; 7 nucleotides match TRBD1. CDR1 and CDR2 (germline): SQVTM, ANQGSEA. J lost 2 bases, V lost 7 bases, and 10 bases had no gene match. The CDR3 runs 14 residues. The CDR3 protein is CSAEPQGPNYGYTF. CDR3 coding DNA: TGCAGCGCCGAACCACAGGGGCCGAACTATGGCTACACCTTC.

For this clone: In the same sample, other DNA sequences code for this CDR3. This rearrangement joins TRBV28 to TRBJ2-1; D gene ambiguous. CDR3 length: 14 amino acids. The germline V gene encodes CDR1 MDHEN and CDR2 SYDVKM. Trimming took 2 bases from V and 0 from J, leaving 5 bases between them. CDR3: CASSLLRSYNEQFF. In DNA, the CDR3 is TGTGCCAGCAGTTTACTCCGCTCCTACAATGAGCAGTTCTTC.

V is TRBV5-1 and J is TRBJ2-3, with 9 bases aligning to TRBD1. The CDR3 runs 14 residues. Per the germline V gene, CDR1 is SGHRS and CDR2 is YFSETQ. The ends lost 9 bases at V and 3 bases at J; junction bases unmatched: 8. The DNA of the CDR3 is TGCGCCACCACACAGGGGGCATCGACAGATACGCAGTATTTT. Its protein product is CATTQGASTDTQYF. Filled out from reference TRBV5-1 and TRBJ2-3, the complete variable domain reads KAGVTQTPRYLIKTRGQQVTLSCSPISGHRSVSWYQQTPGQGLQFLFEYFSETQRNKGNFPGRFSGRQFSNSRSEMNVSTLELGDSALYLCATTQGASTDTQYFGPGTRLTVL.

The rearrangement links TRBV7-9 to TRBJ2-1; 7 nucleotides match TRBD2. The CDR3 is 15 amino acids. Per germline, CDR1 SEHNR and CDR2 FQNEAQ (reference sequence). The V gene end was trimmed by 7 bases and the J gene end by 3 bases; junction bases not matched to a gene: 9. The CDR3 spells CASTYPSGNYNEQFF. DNA of the CDR3: TGTGCCAGCACCTATCCTAGCGGAAACTACAATGAGCAGTTCTTC.

The V call is TRBV6-5, the J call TRBJ2-7, with D perhaps TRBD1 (5 bases). The CDR3 runs 14 residues. Germline CDR1 and CDR2: MNHEY and SVGAGI. V was pared by 5 bases and J by 4 bases, with 15 bases between. The CDR3 sequence is CASSPWGRDYEQYF. For the CDR3, the DNA is TGTGCCAGCAGTCCCTGGGGCAGGGATTACGAGCAGTACTTC.

The rearrangement links TRBV30 to TRBJ1-6; D is ambiguous. The V and J ends lost 4 bases and 5 bases respectively, with 9 bases between them. CDR1 and CDR2 from the germline V gene are GTSNPN and SVGIG (reference sequence). CDR3 size: 13 residues. The CDR3 DNA follows: TGTGCCTGGATGACGAGTCATAATTCACCCCTCCACTTT. Protein: CAWMTSHNSPLHF.

The rearrangement links TRBV21-1 to TRBJ1-5; the table names TRBD1, a call not compared with the DNA. TRBV21-1 corresponds to a pseudogene. This CDR3 is 15 amino acids long. DNA for the CDR3: TGTGCCAGCAGCTTCTGGGACAGCGTAAATCAGCCCCAGCATTTT. Residues: CASSFWDSVNQPQHF.

The chain is built from TRBV7-3 and TRBJ2-3, with 13 bases fitting TRBD2. CDR3 size: 15 residues. After removal of 5 bases from V and 5 bases from J, the junction contained 4 bases not matched to a gene. Germline V gene sequence: CDR1 SGHTA, CDR2 FQGTGA. CDR3 residues: CASSRTSGGRDTQYF. CDR3 sequence (DNA): TGTGCCAGCAGCCGGACTAGCGGGGGACGAGATACGCAGTATTTT.

This clone has a handful of counts. The chain has TRBV28 and TRBJ2-7; maybe TRBD1 (5 bases). Germline lookup yields CDR1 MDHEN and CDR2 SYDVKM. V was shortened by 4 bases and J by 3 bases, with 10 bases between the two germline ends. CDR3 length: 13 residues. For the CDR3, the DNA is TGTGCCAGCAGTTCGACAGTCCGCTACGAGCAGTACTTC. Its translation is CASSSTVRYEQYF.

The gene calls are TRBV6-1 and TRBJ2-1; TRBD1 might be the D (5 bases). Deletions cut 8 bases from V and 5 bases from J, with 19 bases between. Per the germline V gene, CDR1 is MNHNS and CDR2 is SASEGT. The CDR3 runs to 15 residues. The CDR3 loop reads CASLHPSQGDNEQFF. In DNA form, the CDR3 reads TGTGCCAGCCTTCATCCGTCGCAGGGCGACAATGAGCAGTTCTTC.

The rearrangement uses TRBV7-2 and TRBJ1-1, with D tentatively TRBD1 (5 bases). CDR1 and CDR2 (germline): SGHTA, FQGNSA. V lost 7 bases to trimming and J lost 4 bases, with 16 bases between them. CDR3 length: 14 amino acids. DNA for the CDR3: TGTGCCAGCATCTTGGTGAGTGGGGGCACTGAAGCTTTCTTT. Translation: CASILVSGGTEAFF.

The J gene is TRBJ2-3, the V gene TRBV6-5, with 7 bases matching TRBD1. V gave up 0 bases and J gave up 5 bases; unmatched junction bases: 8. The CDR3 consists of 16 residues. Germline CDR1 is MNHEY and CDR2 is SVGAGI. The CDR3 reads CASSYSAQGQVDTQYF. The CDR3 nucleotides are TGTGCCAGCAGTTACTCAGCACAGGGGCAGGTAGATACGCAGTATTTT.

The chain links TRBV9 to TRBJ1-3; D gene uncertain. Between the trimmed V and J ends, which lost 0 bases and 0 bases, there was a span of 7 bases. The CDR3 covers 15 residues. Germline V gives CDR1 SGDLS, CDR2 YYNGEE. The CDR3 coding sequence is TGTGCCAGCAGCGTAGAGGAAATCTCTGGAAACACCATATATTTT. It yields the protein CASSVEEISGNTIYF.

This clone was counted a single time. V and J are TRBV19 and TRBJ2-6, with TRBD1 identical over 7 bases. The CDR3 runs 17 residues. Germline CDR1 and CDR2: LNHDA and SQIVND (reference sequence). V dropped 3 bases and J dropped 0; count of bases not matched to a gene: 5. In DNA, the CDR3 is TGTGCCAGTAGTATCGGGGACAGACACTCTGGGGCCAACGTCCTGACTTTC. Residues: CASSIGDRHSGANVLTF.

Concerning this clone itself: Other nucleotide sequences from this sample produce the same CDR3. V is TRBV7-2 and J is TRBJ2-7; the match to TRBD2 covers 10 bases. The CDR3 loop spans 15 amino acids. CDR1 and CDR2 from the germline V gene are SGHTA and FQGNSA. V lost 5 bases, J lost 2 bases, and 6 bases stayed unmatched. The DNA of the CDR3 is TGTGCCAGCAGCCCGACTAGCGGGCGAGCCTACGAGCAGTACTTC. Translated: CASSPTSGRAYEQYF.

The chain has TRBV11-2 and TRBJ2-1; 7 nucleotides match TRBD2. The germline V gene has CDR1 SGHAT and CDR2 FQNNGV. This CDR3 spans 15 amino acids. Trimming cost V 4 bases and J 7 bases; bases outside gene matches: 10. This CDR3 reads CASSSQAGRLNEQFF. The CDR3 DNA sequence: TGTGCCAGCAGCTCACAAGCGGGAAGGTTGAATGAGCAGTTCTTC.

The CDR3 reads CATSRERGVNYGYTF. CDR3 nucleotide sequence: TGTGCCACCAGCAGAGAGCGGGGGGTTAACTATGGCTACACCTTC. The chain recombines TRBV15 with TRBJ1-2, with a possible D match to TRBD1 (5 bases). The ends were cut back, 0 bases at V and 1 base at J, with 9 bases in the middle. The CDR3 consists of 15 residues. Germline loops: CDR1 LNHNV, CDR2 YYDKDF (reference sequence).

This clone occurred once. This chain links TRBV5-6 with TRBJ1-2; a weak D match, TRBD1 (5 bases). The V end lost 3 bases, the J end lost 4 bases, and 10 bases lay between the germline ends. Germline-derived CDR1 and CDR2 are SGHDT and YYEEEE. There are 13 residues in the CDR3. CDR3 in amino acids: CASSSTGFYGYTF. CDR3 coding DNA: TGTGCCAGCAGCTCCACAGGCTTCTATGGCTACACCTTC.

With regard to this clone: The sample contains more than one DNA sequence encoding this CDR3. The chain employs TRBV18 and TRBJ2-7, with TRBD1 as a possible D gene (6 bases). CDR1 is KGHSH, CDR2 LQKENI, per germline. Deletions cut 5 bases from V and 1 base from J, with 12 bases between. This CDR3 is built from 14 residues. The CDR3, as DNA: TGTGCCAGCTCAAGCGGCAGGGGTTCCTACGAGCAGTACTTC. It codes for CASSSGRGSYEQYF.

This clone was recorded only once. J is TRBJ2-7 and V is TRBV10-3; D unresolved. The CDR3 runs to 11 residues. V was clipped by 6 bases and J by 6 bases, with 9 bases between them. The germline V gene encodes CDR1 ENHRY and CDR2 SYGVKD. Here the CDR3 reads CAISPDGEQYF. The CDR3 DNA reads as TGTGCCATCAGCCCCGACGGCGAGCAGTACTTC.

As to this clone: The same CDR3 also results from other DNA sequences found in this sample. The chain links TRBV28 to TRBJ2-2; D might be TRBD1 (6 bases). V dropped 2 bases and J dropped 4 bases, with 11 bases sitting between them. CDR1 and CDR2 (germline): MDHEN, SYDVKM. The CDR3 spans 15 residues. For the CDR3, the DNA is TGTGCCAGCAGTTTAGGCCAGGGGCGCACCGGGGAGCTGTTTTTT. Protein sequence: CASSLGQGRTGELFF.

The sample holds one count of this clone. The chain recombines TRBV18 with TRBJ1-5, with TRBD1 as a possible D gene (6 bases). Germline CDR1 and CDR2: KGHSH and LQKENI. The CDR3 runs to 24 residues. The V gene lost 0 bases and the J gene lost 3 bases, with 36 bases spanning the gap. The CDR3 sequence is CASSPPLAGAPELVTTGSNQPQHF. The DNA of the CDR3 is TGTGCCAGCTCACCACCCCTGGCAGGGGCACCGGAGTTGGTGACGACCGGGTCCAATCAGCCCCAGCATTTT.

The gene calls are TRBV7-2 and TRBJ2-2; unclear D gene. The V gene's germline CDR1 is SGHTA and CDR2 FQGNSA. This CDR3 has 15 residues. The germline V and J ends were trimmed by 1 base and 5 bases, with 11 bases remaining between them. DNA of the CDR3: TGTGCCAGCAGCTTAGGTGGCCTCGGTACCGGGGAGCTGTTTTTT. Amino acid sequence: CASSLGGLGTGELFF.

V is TRBV7-9 and J is TRBJ2-5, with TRBD2 matching over 9 bases. The CDR3 runs to 14 residues. In germline, CDR1 is SEHNR, CDR2 FQNEAQ (reference sequence). Trimming cost V 5 bases and J 3 bases; bases outside gene matches: 4. CDR3 coding DNA: TGTGCCAGCAGCAGACGACTAGCGGAAGAGACCCAGTACTTC. Translated, it gives CASSRRLAEETQYF.

The rearrangement uses TRBV30 and TRBJ1-5; the D is unclear. This CDR3 spans 19 amino acids. Per germline, CDR1 GTSNPN and CDR2 SVGIG (reference sequence). Deletions cut 2 bases from V and 0 bases from J, with 23 bases between. CDR3 in amino acids: CAWSSRQIGRRDSNQPQHF. CDR3 in DNA: TGTGCCTGGAGTAGCCGCCAGATTGGACGGAGGGATAGCAATCAGCCCCAGCATTTT.

The V and J genes are TRBV28 and TRBJ1-1; a weak D match, TRBD1 (5 bases). Germline V gives CDR1 MDHEN, CDR2 SYDVKM. The V end lost 7 bases, the J end lost 1 base, and 7 bases lay between the germline ends. The CDR3 contains 12 residues. The CDR3 loop is CASIDRNTEAFF. In DNA form, the CDR3 reads TGTGCCAGCATCGACAGGAACACTGAAGCTTTCTTT. Full variable domain (remainder filled in from reference TRBV28 and TRBJ1-1): DVKVTQSSRYLVKRTGEKVFLECVQDMDHENMFWYRQDPGLGLRLIYFSYDVKMKEKGDIPEGYSVSREKKERFSLILESASTNQTSMYLCASIDRNTEAFFGQGTRLTVV.

Worth noting for this clone: Within the sample, other DNA sequences also encode this same CDR3. The chain has TRBV28 and TRBJ1-6; 8 nucleotides align to TRBD1. The CDR3 loop spans 14 amino acids. Germline V lookup: CDR1 MDHEN, CDR2 SYDVKM. V shed 2 bases, J shed 7 bases, and the junction held 1 base outside the gene matches. The CDR3 region has the DNA TGTGCCAGCAGTTTAAACAGGGGGAATTCACCCCTCCACTTT. This gives the protein CASSLNRGNSPLHF.

The J gene is TRBJ2-1, the V gene TRBV5-1, with D unresolved. The V end was cut by 4 bases, the J end by 5 bases, with 19 bases between. The CDR3 totals 16 residues. Germline CDR1 is SGHRS and CDR2 is YFSETQ. The CDR3 coding sequence is TGCGCCAGCAGCATCGGACGAGTAGGTTATGACAATGAGCAGTTCTTC. It yields the protein CASSIGRVGYDNEQFF. Looking up the rest from reference TRBV5-1 and TRBJ2-1 gives the full variable domain: KAGVTQTPRYLIKTRGQQVTLSCSPISGHRSVSWYQQTPGQGLQFLFEYFSETQRNKGNFPGRFSGRQFSNSRSEMNVSTLELGDSALYLCASSIGRVGYDNEQFFGPGTRLTVL.